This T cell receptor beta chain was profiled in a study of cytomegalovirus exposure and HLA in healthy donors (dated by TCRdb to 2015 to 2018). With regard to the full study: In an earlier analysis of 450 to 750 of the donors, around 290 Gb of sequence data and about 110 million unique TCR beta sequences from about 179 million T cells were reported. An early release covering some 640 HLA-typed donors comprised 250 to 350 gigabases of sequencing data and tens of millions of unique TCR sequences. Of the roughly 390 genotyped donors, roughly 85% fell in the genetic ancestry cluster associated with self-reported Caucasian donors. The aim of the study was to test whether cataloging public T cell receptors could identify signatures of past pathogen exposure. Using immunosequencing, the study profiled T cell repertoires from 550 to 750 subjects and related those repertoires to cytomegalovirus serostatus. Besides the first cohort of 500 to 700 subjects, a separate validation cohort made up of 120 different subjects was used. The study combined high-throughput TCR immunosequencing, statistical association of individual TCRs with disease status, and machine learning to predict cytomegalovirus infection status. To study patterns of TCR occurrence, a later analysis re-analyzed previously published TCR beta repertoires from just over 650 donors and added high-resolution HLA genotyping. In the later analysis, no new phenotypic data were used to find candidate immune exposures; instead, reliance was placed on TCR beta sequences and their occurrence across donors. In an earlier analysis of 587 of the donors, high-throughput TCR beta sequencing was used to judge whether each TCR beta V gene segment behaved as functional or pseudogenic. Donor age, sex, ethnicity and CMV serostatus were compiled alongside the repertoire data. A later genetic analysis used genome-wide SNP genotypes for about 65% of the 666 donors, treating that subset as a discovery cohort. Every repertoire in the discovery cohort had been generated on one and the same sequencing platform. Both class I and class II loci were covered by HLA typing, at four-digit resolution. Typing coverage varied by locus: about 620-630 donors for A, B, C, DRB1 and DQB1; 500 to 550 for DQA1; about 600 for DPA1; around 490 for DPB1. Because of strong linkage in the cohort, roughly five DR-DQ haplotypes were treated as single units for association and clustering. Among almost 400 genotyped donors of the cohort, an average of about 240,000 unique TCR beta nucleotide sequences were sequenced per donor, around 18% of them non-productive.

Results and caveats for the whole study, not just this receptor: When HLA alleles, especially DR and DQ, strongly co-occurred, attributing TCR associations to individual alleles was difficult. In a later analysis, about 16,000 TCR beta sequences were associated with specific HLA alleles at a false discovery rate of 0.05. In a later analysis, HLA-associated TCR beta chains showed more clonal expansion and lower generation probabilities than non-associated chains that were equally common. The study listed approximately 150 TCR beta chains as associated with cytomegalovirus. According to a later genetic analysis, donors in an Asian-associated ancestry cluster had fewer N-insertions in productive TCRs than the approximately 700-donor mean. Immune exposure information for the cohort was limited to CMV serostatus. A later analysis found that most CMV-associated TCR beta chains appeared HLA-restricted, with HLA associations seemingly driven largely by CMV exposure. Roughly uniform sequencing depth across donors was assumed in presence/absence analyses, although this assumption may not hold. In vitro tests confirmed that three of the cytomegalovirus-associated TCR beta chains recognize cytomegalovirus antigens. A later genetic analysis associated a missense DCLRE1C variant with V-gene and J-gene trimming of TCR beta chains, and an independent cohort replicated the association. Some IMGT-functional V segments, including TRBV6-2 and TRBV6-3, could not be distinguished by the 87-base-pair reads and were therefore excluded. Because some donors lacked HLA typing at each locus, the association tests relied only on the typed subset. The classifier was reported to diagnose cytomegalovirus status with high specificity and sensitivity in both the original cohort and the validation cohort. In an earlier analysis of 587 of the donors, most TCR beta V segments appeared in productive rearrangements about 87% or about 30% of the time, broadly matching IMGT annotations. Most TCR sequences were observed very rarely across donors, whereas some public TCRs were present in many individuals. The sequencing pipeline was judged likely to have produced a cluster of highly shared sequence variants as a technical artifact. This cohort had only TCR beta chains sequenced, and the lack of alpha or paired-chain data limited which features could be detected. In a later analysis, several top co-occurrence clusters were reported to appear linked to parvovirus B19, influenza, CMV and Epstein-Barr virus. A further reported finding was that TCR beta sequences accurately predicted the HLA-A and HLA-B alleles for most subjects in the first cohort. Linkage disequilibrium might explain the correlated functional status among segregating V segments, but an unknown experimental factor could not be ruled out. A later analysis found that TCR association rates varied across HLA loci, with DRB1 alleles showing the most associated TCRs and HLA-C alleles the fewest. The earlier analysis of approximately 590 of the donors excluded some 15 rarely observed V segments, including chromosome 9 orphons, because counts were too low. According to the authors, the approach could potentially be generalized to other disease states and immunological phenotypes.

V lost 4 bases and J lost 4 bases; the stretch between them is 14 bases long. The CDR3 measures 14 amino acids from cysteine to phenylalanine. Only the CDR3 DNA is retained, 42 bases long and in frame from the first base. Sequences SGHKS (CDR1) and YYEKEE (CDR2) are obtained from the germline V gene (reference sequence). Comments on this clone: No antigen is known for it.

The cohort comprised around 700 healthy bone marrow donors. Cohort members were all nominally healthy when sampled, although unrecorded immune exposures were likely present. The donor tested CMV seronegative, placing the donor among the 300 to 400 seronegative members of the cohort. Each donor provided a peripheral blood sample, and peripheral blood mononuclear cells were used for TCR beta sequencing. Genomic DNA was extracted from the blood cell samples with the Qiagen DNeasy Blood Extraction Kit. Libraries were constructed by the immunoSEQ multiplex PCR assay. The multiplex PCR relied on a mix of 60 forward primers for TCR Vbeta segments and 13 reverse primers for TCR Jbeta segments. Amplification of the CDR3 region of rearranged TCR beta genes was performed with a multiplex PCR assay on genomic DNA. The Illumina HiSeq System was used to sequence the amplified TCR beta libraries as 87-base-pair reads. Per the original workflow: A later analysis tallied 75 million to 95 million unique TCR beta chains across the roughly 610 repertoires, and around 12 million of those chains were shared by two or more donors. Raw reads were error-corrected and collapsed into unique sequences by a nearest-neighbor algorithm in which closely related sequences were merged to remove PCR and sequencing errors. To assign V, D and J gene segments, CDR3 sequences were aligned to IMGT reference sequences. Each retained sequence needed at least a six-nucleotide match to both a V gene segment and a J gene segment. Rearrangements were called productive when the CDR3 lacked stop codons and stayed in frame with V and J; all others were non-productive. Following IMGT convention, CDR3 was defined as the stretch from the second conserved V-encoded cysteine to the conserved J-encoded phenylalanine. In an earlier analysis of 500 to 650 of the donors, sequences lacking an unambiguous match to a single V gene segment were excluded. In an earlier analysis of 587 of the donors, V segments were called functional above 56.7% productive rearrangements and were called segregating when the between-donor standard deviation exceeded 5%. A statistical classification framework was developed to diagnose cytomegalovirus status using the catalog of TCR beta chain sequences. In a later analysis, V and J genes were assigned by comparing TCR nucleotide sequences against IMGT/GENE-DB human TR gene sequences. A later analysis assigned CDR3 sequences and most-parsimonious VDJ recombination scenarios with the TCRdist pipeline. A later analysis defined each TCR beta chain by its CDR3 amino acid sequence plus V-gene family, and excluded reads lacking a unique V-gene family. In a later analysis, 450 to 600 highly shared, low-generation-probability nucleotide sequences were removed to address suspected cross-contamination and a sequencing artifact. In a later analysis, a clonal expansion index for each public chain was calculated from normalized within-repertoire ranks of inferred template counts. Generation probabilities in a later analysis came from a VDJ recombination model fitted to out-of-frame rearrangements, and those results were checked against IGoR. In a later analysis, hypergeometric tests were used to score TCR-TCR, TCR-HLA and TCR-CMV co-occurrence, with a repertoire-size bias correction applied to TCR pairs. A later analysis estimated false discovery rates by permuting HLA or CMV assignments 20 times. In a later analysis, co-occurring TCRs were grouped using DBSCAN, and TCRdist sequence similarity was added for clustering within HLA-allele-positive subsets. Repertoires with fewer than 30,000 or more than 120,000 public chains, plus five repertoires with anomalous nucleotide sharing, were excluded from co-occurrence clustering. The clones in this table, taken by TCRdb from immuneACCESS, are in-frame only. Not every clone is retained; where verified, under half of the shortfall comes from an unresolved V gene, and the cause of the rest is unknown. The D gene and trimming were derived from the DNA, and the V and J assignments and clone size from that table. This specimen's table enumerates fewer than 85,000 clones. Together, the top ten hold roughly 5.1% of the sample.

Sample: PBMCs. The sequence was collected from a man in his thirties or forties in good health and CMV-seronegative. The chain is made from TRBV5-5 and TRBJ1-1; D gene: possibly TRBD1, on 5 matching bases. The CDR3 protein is CASSLGWGVTEAFF. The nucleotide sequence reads TGTGCCAGCAGCCTGGGTTGGGGCGTCACTGAAGCTTTCTTT.